This entry is about one TCR beta chain. This sample is drawn from a study of T cells in Graves' hyperthyroidism and ophthalmopathy. RNA transcripts gave rise to amplified TCR beta CDR3 regions. In the first-round RT-PCR of the TCR CDR3, the HTBI primer set was used. MiXCR, run by TCRdb on the multiplex PCR reads, gives a single entry per CDR3 protein. The table includes some 560,000 distinct CDR3 sequences, 15% to 18% detected once. Over 18 months, lack of ophthalmopathy progression marked Graves' hyperthyroidism as stable. Researchers barred patients who had uncontrolled infection, other autoimmune disease, pregnancy or lactation. Sequencing was done on a sample of blood. The receptor comes from a woman younger than 45 with Graves' hyperthyroidism.

The CDR3 sequence: CSARDGTEASPLHF. The CDR3 nucleotides are TGCAGTGCTAGAGATGGGACGGAGGCTTCACCCCTCCACTTT. V usage is TRBV20-1 and J usage is TRBJ1-6, with D possibly being TRBD1 (5 bases). CDR3 length: 14 residues. Deletions cut 0 bases from V and 9 bases from J, with 12 bases between. CDR1 is DFQATT, CDR2 SNEGSKA, per germline (reference sequence).